The 4 T cell receptor beta chains below were found in one sample sequenced in a study of blood T cell repertoires in COVID-19. Measured with immunoSEQ multiplex PCR; TCRdb has only the in-frame clones, and not every one. Of just under 350,000 clones in the sample, about 90% are singletons; the top ten hold roughly 3%. Sequenced: peripheral blood. These receptor sequences come from a woman younger than 30 who had recovered from COVID-19.

The chain couples TRBV19 to TRBJ2-1, with D possibly TRBD2 on 6 matching bases. Looked up from germline, CDR1 is LNHDA and CDR2 is SQIVND (reference sequence). The germline V and J ends were trimmed by 2 bases and 10 bases, with 18 bases remaining between them. This CDR3 has 15 amino acids. The CDR3 bases are TGTGCCAGTAGTATATCTAGCGTTCCTTGGGGGGAGCAGTTCTTC. Its protein product is CASSISSVPWGEQFF.

This chain links TRBV14 with TRBJ2-3, with no clear D. Trimming took 0 bases from V and 1 from J, leaving 8 bases between them. This CDR3 has 15 residues. Germline V lookup: CDR1 SGHDN, CDR2 FVKESK. The CDR3: CASSQDPSGTDTQYF. For the CDR3, the DNA is TGTGCCAGCAGCCAAGATCCGTCCGGCACAGATACGCAGTATTTT.

The rearrangement links TRBV5-6 to TRBJ1-2, with 9 bases aligning to TRBD1. The trim removed 3 bases at V and 8 bases at J, leaving 8 bases unmatched. This CDR3 is built from 14 residues. Germline CDR1 and CDR2: SGHDT and YYEEEE. CDR3 bases: TGTGCCAGCAGCTCCTCCGGGACAGGGATCGGCTACACCTTC. The encoded protein is CASSSSGTGIGYTF.

The rearrangement uses TRBV7-6 and TRBJ1-6; 11 bases match TRBD1. The CDR3 covers 15 residues. V was clipped by 4 bases and J by 6 bases; unmatched bases: 2. Germline CDR1 SGHVS, CDR2 FNYEAQ. CDR3 DNA sequence: TGTGCCAGCAGCTCGGGACAGGGGGTTAATTCACCCCTCCACTTT. Its protein is CASSSGQGVNSPLHF.